This TCR beta chain was captured by sequencing in a study of early T cells in non-severe SARS-CoV-2 infection. Study summary: Unsorted whole blood bulk RNA was sequenced, with unpaired chains. Notes on the study in general: Private and CD4 specificities were missed by VDJdb matching, which favored anti-spike CD8 responses.

Individual cDNA molecules were tagged with unique molecular identifiers, the study reported. One entry per CDR3 protein, called by TCRdb with MiXCR from the 5' RACE reads. This sample carries under 140,000 distinct CDR3 sequences, around 13% of them seen once, and the ten largest clones take around 4%. The CDR3 has 15 residues. Between the trimmed V and J ends, which lost 0 bases and 5 bases, there was a span of 12 bases. Germline loops: CDR1 KGHDR, CDR2 SFDVKD. A note on this clonotype: The target antigen is unknown.

Material: whole blood, obtained at baseline. The clonotype was recovered from an adult who was a healthcare worker with PCR-confirmed SARS-CoV-2 infection or an uninfected control (not recorded which). This chain connects TRBV24-1 to TRBJ2-5; weak D call: TRBD2 (5 bases). The CDR3 sequence is CATSDLGLLGETQYF. The CDR3 coding sequence is TGTGCCACCAGTGATTTGGGACTCCTGGGGGAGACCCAGTACTTC.